A single sample gave rise to the 7 T cell receptor beta chains below, sequenced in a study of blood T cell repertoires in COVID-19. Assay: immunoSEQ multiplex PCR; the TCRdb copy retains only in-frame clones and omits some. The sample yields about 290,000 clones, 70% to 90% seen once. The sequencing input was peripheral blood. These receptors were obtained from a woman between 45 and 65 years old with active or convalescent COVID-19.

The chain joins TRBV7-2 to TRBJ2-1; tentatively, D is TRBD2 (6 bases). Trimming cost V 5 bases and J 6 bases, with 14 bases left between them. CDR1 is SGHTA and CDR2 is FQGNSA in the germline V gene. The CDR3 sequence is 14 residues long. The CDR3 spells CASSPFQGGNEQFF. The CDR3 DNA reads TGTGCCAGCAGCCCCTTCCAGGGAGGCAATGAGCAGTTCTTC.

The chain's CDR3 is CASSLDPGTNYEQYF. The CDR3 coding sequence is TGTGCCAGCAGCCTTGATCCGGGAACGAACTACGAGCAGTACTTC. The V gene is TRBV28, the J gene TRBJ2-7, with D perhaps TRBD2 (5 bases). The CDR3 is 15 amino acids. Trimming shortened V by 6 bases and J by 3 bases, and 18 bases separated the two germline ends. CDR1 is MDHEN, CDR2 SYDVKM, per germline.

The chain is built from TRBV4-1 and TRBJ1-4; D is unresolved. Germline lookup yields CDR1 MGHRA and CDR2 YSYEKL. The CDR3 contains 14 residues. V shed 6 bases and J shed 0 bases, with 8 bases lying between them. The CDR3 sequence: CASSLYATNEKLFF. CDR3 DNA: TGCGCCAGCAGTCTATATGCAACTAATGAAAAACTGTTTTTT.

This clone was seen just once. The chain joins TRBV29-1 to TRBJ2-7, with TRBD2 matching over 8 bases. The CDR3 consists of 15 residues. Trimming removed 3 bases from V and 1 base from J; junction bases left unmatched: 8. Germline lookup yields CDR1 SQVTM and CDR2 ANQGSEA. The CDR3 region has the DNA TGCAGCGTTGAGGGGGCGGGAGGATATTCCTACGAGCAGTACTTC. The encoded protein is CSVEGAGGYSYEQYF.

This chain links TRBV27 with TRBJ1-1; possibly TRBD1 for D (5 bases). The CDR3 runs 13 residues. V lost 6 bases to trimming and J lost 4 bases, with 12 bases between them. CDR1 is MNHEY and CDR2 is SMNVEV in the germline V gene (reference sequence). CDR3 sequence (DNA): TGTGCCAGCAGCAGAAGGGGAGGCACTGAAGCTTTCTTT. As protein: CASSRRGGTEAFF.

The rearrangement uses TRBV15 and TRBJ2-7, with 7 bases that match TRBD1. CDR1 and CDR2 from the germline V gene are LNHNV and YYDKDF (reference sequence). The ends lost 3 bases at V and 3 bases at J; junction bases unmatched: 11. There are 16 residues in the CDR3. CDR3 residues: CATSSLAGTDNYEQYF. CDR3 nucleotide sequence: TGTGCCACCAGCAGCTTAGCCGGGACAGACAACTACGAGCAGTACTTC. Variable domain in full (rest from reference TRBV15 and TRBJ2-7): DAMVIQNPRYQVTQFGKPVTLSCSQTLNHNVMYWYQQKSSQAPKLLFHYYDKDFNNEADTPDNFQSRRPNTSFCFLDIRSPGLGDTAMYLCATSSLAGTDNYEQYFGPGTRLTVT.

The chain recombines TRBV5-4 with TRBJ2-5; 7 positions agree with TRBD2. CDR1 and CDR2 (germline): SGHNT, YYREEE (reference sequence). V lost 5 bases, J lost 5 bases, and 6 bases stayed unmatched. This CDR3 has 13 residues. CDR3 sequence reads: CASSLAGRETQYF. The DNA of the CDR3 is TGTGCCAGCAGTCTGGCCGGGAGGGAGACCCAGTACTTC. The whole variable domain, remainder taken from reference TRBV5-4 and TRBJ2-5, is ETGVTQSPTHLIKTRGQQVTLRCSSQSGHNTVSWYQQALGQGPQFIFQYYREEENGRGNFPPRFSGLQFPNYSSELNVNALELDDSALYLCASSLAGRETQYFGPGTRLLVL.